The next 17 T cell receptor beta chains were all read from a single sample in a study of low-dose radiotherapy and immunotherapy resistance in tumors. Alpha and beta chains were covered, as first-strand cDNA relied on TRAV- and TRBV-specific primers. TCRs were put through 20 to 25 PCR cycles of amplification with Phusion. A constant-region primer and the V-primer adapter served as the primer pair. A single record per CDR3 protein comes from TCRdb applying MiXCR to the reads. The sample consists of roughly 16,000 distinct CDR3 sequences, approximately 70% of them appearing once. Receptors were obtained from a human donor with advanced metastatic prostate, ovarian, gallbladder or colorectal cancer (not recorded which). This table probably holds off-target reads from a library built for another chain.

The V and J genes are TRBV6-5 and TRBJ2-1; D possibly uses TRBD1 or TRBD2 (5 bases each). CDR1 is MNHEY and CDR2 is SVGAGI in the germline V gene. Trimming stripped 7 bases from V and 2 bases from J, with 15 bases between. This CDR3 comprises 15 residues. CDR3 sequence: CASNNRDGTYNEQFF. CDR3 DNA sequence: TGTGCCAGCAATAACCGGGACGGGACCTACAATGAGCAGTTCTTC.

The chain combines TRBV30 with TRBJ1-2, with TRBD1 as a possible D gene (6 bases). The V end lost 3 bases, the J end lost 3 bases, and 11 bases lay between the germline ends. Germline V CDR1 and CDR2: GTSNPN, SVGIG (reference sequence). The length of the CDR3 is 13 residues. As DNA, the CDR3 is TGTGCCTGGAGCCCGACAGGAGACTATGGCTACACCTTC. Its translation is CAWSPTGDYGYTF.

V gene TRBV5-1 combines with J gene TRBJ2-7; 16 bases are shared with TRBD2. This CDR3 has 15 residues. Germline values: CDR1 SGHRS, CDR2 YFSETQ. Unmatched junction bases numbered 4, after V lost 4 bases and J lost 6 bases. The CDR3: CASSLGTSGRGEQYF. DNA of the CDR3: TGCGCCAGCAGCCTCGGGACTAGCGGGAGGGGCGAGCAGTACTTC.

CDR3 protein: CASSDNPTGTATQYF. DNA of the CDR3: TGTGCCAGCAGTGACAACCCGACAGGAACGGCGACCCAGTACTTC. V is TRBV2 and J is TRBJ2-5; weak D call: TRBD1 (6 bases). The CDR3 runs 15 residues. The germline CDR1 and CDR2 sequences are SNHLY and FYNNEI. The V and J ends lost 3 bases and 7 bases respectively, with 18 bases between them.

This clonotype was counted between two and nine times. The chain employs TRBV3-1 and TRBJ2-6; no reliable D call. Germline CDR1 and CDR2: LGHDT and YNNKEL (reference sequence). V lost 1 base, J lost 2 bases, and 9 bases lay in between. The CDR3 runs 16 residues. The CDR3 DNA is TGTGCCAGCAGCCAAGTCGCCGGCACTGGGGCCAACGTCCTGACTTTC. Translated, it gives CASSQVAGTGANVLTF.

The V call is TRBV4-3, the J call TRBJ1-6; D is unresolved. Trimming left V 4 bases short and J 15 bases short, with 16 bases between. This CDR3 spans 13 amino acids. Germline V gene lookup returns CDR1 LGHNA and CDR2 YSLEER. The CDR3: CASSPAPGRVLHF. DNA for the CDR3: TGCGCCAGCAGCCCCGCGCCTGGTCGGGTCCTCCACTTT.

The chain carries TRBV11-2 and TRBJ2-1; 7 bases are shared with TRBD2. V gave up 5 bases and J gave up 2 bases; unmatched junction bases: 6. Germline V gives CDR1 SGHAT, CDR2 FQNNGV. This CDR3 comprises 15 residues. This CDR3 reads CASSMGGSTYNEQFF. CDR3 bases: TGTGCCAGCAGCATGGGCGGGAGCACCTACAATGAGCAGTTCTTC.

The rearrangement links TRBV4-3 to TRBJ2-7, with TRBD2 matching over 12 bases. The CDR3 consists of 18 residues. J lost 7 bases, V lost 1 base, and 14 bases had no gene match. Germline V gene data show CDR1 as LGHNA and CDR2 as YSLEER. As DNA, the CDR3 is TGCGCCAGCAGCCAAGTGACTAGCGGGGGCCCCACCCAGAGAGAGCAGTACTTC. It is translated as CASSQVTSGGPTQREQYF.

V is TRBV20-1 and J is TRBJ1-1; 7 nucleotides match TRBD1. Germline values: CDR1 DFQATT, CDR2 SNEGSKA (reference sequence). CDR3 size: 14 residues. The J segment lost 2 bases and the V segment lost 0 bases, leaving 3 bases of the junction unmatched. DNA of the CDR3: TGCAGTGCTAGAGATGCAGGGGGAAACACTGAAGCTTTCTTT. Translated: CSARDAGGNTEAFF.

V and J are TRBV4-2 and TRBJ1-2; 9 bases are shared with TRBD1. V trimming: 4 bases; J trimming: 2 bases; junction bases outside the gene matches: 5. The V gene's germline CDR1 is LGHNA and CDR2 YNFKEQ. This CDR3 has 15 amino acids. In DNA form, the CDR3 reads TGTGCCAGCAGCCGAACAGGGGGCGCGAACTATGGCTACACCTTC. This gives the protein CASSRTGGANYGYTF.

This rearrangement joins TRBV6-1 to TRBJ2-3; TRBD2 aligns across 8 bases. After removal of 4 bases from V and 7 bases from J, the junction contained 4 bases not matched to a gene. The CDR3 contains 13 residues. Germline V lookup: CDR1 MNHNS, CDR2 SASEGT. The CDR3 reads CASSAGLAYTQYF. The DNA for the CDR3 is TGTGCCAGCAGTGCAGGACTAGCCTATACGCAGTATTTT.

The CDR3 nucleotides are TGTGCCAGCAGCCAGCAAATCCGGCGAGGGGGAGGGCGAGCAGATACGCAGTATTTT. Translated, it gives CASSQQIRRGGGRADTQYF. V usage is TRBV6-6 and J usage is TRBJ2-3; D possibly corresponds to TRBD2 (7 bases). Trimming took 6 bases from V and 4 from J, leaving 29 bases between them. CDR3 length: 19 amino acids. Germline-derived CDR1 and CDR2 are MNHNY and SVGAGI (reference sequence).

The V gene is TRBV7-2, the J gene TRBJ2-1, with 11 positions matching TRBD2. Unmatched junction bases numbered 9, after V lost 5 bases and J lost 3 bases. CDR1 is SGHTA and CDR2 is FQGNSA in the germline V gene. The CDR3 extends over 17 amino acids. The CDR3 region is CASSVRPTSGGYNEQFF. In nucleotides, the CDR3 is TGTGCCAGCAGCGTAAGGCCCACTAGCGGGGGCTACAATGAGCAGTTCTTC.

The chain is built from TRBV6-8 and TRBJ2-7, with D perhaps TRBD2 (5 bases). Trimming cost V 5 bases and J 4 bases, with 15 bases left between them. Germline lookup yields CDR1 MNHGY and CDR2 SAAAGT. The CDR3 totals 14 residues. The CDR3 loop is CASSDRGPNYEQYF. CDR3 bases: TGTGCCAGCAGTGATCGGGGTCCCAATTACGAGCAGTACTTC.

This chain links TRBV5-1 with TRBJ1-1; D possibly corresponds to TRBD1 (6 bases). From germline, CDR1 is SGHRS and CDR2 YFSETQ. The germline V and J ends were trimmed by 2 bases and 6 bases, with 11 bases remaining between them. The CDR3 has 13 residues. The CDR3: CASSFNGGAEAFF. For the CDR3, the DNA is TGCGCCAGCAGCTTTAATGGGGGCGCTGAAGCTTTCTTT.

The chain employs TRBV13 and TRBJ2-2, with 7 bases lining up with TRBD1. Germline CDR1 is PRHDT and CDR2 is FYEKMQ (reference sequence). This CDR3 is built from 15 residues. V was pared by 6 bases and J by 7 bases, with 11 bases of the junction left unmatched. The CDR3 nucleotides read TGTGCCAGCAGTTGGGGAATGAGACAGGGCGGGGAGCTGTTTTTT. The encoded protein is CASSWGMRQGGELFF.

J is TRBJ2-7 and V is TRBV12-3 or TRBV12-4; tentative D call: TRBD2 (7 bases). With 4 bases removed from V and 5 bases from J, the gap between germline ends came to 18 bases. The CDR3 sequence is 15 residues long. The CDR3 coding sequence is TGTGCCAGCAGTTCGTCGGGGGGCGCGGCCCACGAGCAGTACTTC. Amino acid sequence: CASSSSGGAAHEQYF.